The 4 T cell receptor beta chains reported below all come from one sample, sequenced in a study of T-cell memory formation after mild COVID-19. TCRdb fed the 5' RACE reads into MiXCR, producing one record per CDR3 protein. The repertoire includes some 350,000 distinct CDR3 sequences, approximately 13% of them detected once, and 20% to 25% sits in the top ten. What was sequenced was PBMCs or a T cell subset sorted from them (not recorded which). These receptors were obtained from a man aged 18-30 years who had mild COVID-19 (a few samples of this study predate the infection). Cell type and time point are not known.

The gene calls are TRBV4-2 and TRBJ2-2; 8 nucleotides match TRBD2. V dropped 1 base and J dropped 7; count of bases not matched to a gene: 8. This CDR3 is built from 16 residues. From germline, CDR1 is LGHNA and CDR2 YNFKEQ. The DNA for the CDR3 is TGTGCCAGCAGCCAAGTGTTCGGGGGGGCAAACGGGGAGCTGTTTTTT. Residues: CASSQVFGGANGELFF.

This CDR3 reads CASSLRGGKAFF. The CDR3 bases are TGTGCCAGCAGCCTACGTGGGGGGAAGGCTTTCTTT. The rearrangement uses TRBV6-5 and TRBJ1-1; TRBD1 might be the D (5 bases). Trimming shortened V by 6 bases and J by 11 bases, and 16 bases separated the two germline ends. CDR1 is MNHEY, CDR2 SVGAGI, per germline. The CDR3 runs 12 residues.

The chain carries TRBV7-3 and TRBJ1-1; D perhaps matches TRBD1 (6 bases). Between the trimmed V and J ends, which lost 4 bases and 7 bases, there was a span of 19 bases. Germline V gene sequence: CDR1 SGHTA, CDR2 FQGTGA. The CDR3 has 15 amino acids. The chain's CDR3 is CASSSQGSLGGEAFF. The CDR3 nucleotides read TGTGCCAGCAGCTCACAGGGTTCCCTAGGGGGTGAAGCTTTCTTT.

The chain carries TRBV6-4 and TRBJ2-2; D is undetermined. The germline V gene encodes CDR1 MRHNA and CDR2 SNTAGT. This CDR3 comprises 15 residues. Trimming removed 3 bases at V and 0 bases at J, with 8 bases between. The CDR3 DNA reads as TGTGCCAGCAGTGAGCGGTCCTCGAACACCGGGGAGCTGTTTTTT. As protein: CASSERSSNTGELFF.